Listed below are T cell receptor beta chains from one sample, sequenced in a study of blood T cells in healthy people across ages. One entry per CDR3 protein, called by TCRdb with MiXCR from the 5' RACE reads. The data contain some 900,000 distinct CDR3 sequences, roughly 43% of them singletons. The source material was blood. Every receptor here comes from a man aged 25 to 40 in good health. Both conserved end residues are part of each CDR3. Fields, in order: D gene, V gene, clone size, J gene, CDR3 protein, CDR3 DNA. D genes are given only for firm matches. Clone size, where shown, is once, few, many, or a class for clones that have expanded.

D: TRBD1
V: TRBV10-3
size: NA
J: TRBJ2-7
CDR3: CANRTGTGNYEQYF
DNA: TGTGCCAATCGAACCGGGACAGGGAACTACGAGCAGTACTTC

D: NA
V: TRBV7-2
size: NA
J: TRBJ1-2
CDR3: CASSPQFRQVDGYTF
DNA: TGTGCCAGCAGCCCCCAGTTTAGGCAAGTGGATGGCTACACCTTC

D: TRBD1
V: TRBV20-1
size: NA
J: TRBJ2-3
CDR3: CSARDRDKADTLYF
DNA: TGCAGTGCCAGAGACAGGGATAAAGCAGATACGCTGTATTTT

D: TRBD2
V: TRBV30
size: once
J: TRBJ2-3
CDR3: CAWNLAGGQTDTQYF
DNA: TGTGCCTGGAACCTAGCGGGGGGGCAAACAGATACGCAGTATTTT

D: TRBD1
V: TRBV6-5
size: NA
J: TRBJ2-1
CDR3: CASSYSSLTGGFVGEQFF
DNA: TGTGCCAGCAGTTACTCGAGCCTGACAGGGGGATTTGTGGGTGAGCAGTTCTTC

D: NA
V: TRBV2
size: NA
J: TRBJ1-1
CDR3: CASSDKGGDTEAFF
DNA: TGTGCCAGCAGTGACAAGGGAGGGGACACTGAAGCTTTCTTT

D: NA
V: TRBV24-1
size: NA
J: TRBJ2-3
CDR3: CATSVTSTDTQYF
DNA: TGTGCCACCAGTGTAACGTCCACAGATACGCAGTATTTT

D: TRBD1
V: TRBV9
size: NA
J: TRBJ1-1
CDR3: CASSEGQGLKHFAEAFF
DNA: TGTGCCAGCAGCGAAGGACAGGGTTTGAAGCACTTCGCTGAAGCTTTCTTT

D: TRBD2
V: TRBV7-8
size: NA
J: TRBJ2-3
CDR3: CASSHPGLATDTQYF
DNA: TGTGCCAGCAGCCATCCGGGACTAGCCACAGATACGCAGTATTTT

D: NA
V: TRBV6-5
size: few
J: TRBJ1-2
CDR3: CASSDSPTRSYTF
DNA: TGTGCCAGCAGTGACAGCCCGACTCGGTCCTACACCTTC

D: NA
V: TRBV3-1
size: NA
J: TRBJ2-3
CDR3: CASSRQAVPDTQYF
DNA: TGTGCCAGCAGCCGGCAGGCGGTTCCAGATACGCAGTATTTT

D: NA
V: TRBV4-3
size: NA
J: TRBJ2-7
CDR3: CASSQEYGTVLSYEQYF
DNA: TGCGCCAGCAGCCAAGAGTATGGGACTGTACTCTCCTACGAGCAGTACTTC

D: NA
V: TRBV12-3/TRBV12-4
size: many
J: TRBJ2-1
CDR3: CASSSPGLSYNEQFF
DNA: TGTGCCAGCAGTTCTCCGGGACTTTCCTACAATGAGCAGTTCTTC

D: NA
V: TRBV20-1
size: NA
J: TRBJ2-4
CDR3: CSARSPGENIQYF
DNA: TGCAGTGCTAGAAGTCCGGGCGAAAACATTCAGTACTTC

D: TRBD1
V: TRBV2
size: NA
J: TRBJ2-3
CDR3: CASVSRDRVSGDTQYF
DNA: TGTGCCAGCGTGAGCCGGGACAGGGTGTCGGGAGATACGCAGTATTTT

D: TRBD2
V: TRBV28
size: NA
J: TRBJ2-7
CDR3: CASSLTLLAGGDSYEQYF
DNA: TGTGCCAGCAGTTTGACCCTCCTAGCGGGGGGGGACTCCTACGAGCAGTACTTC

D: TRBD1
V: TRBV29-1
size: NA
J: TRBJ2-3
CDR3: CSVGDRPDTQYF
DNA: TGCAGCGTTGGGGACAGGCCAGATACGCAGTATTTT

D: NA
V: TRBV10-3
size: NA
J: TRBJ2-2
CDR3: CATTQGRNTGELFF
DNA: TGTGCCACCACCCAGGGGCGGAACACCGGGGAGCTGTTTTTT

D: NA
V: TRBV27
size: NA
J: TRBJ1-6
CDR3: CASSFFSGDLFISPLHF
DNA: TGTGCCAGCAGTTTCTTTTCGGGAGATCTATTTATATCACCCCTCCACTTT

D: NA
V: TRBV20-1
size: few
J: TRBJ2-7
CDR3: CSAVRPARSSYEQYF
DNA: TGCAGTGCTGTAAGGCCCGCTAGGAGCTCCTACGAGCAGTACTTC

D: TRBD1
V: TRBV6-5
size: NA
J: TRBJ2-1
CDR3: CASSYDGQGYNEQFF
DNA: TGTGCCAGCAGTTACGATGGACAGGGTTACAATGAGCAGTTCTTC

D: NA
V: TRBV27
size: NA
J: TRBJ2-7
CDR3: CASSFIPAGKDEQYF
DNA: TGTGCCAGCAGTTTTATACCGGCAGGGAAGGACGAGCAGTACTTC

D: NA
V: TRBV12-3/TRBV12-4
size: few
J: TRBJ1-2
CDR3: CASSPPSRDTHGYTF
DNA: TGTGCCAGCAGTCCACCGTCCCGGGACACCCATGGCTACACCTTC

D: TRBD2
V: TRBV11-3
size: NA
J: TRBJ2-4
CDR3: CASSTYTRLAKNIQYF
DNA: TGTGCCAGCAGCACCTACACGAGACTAGCTAAAAACATTCAGTACTTC

D: NA
V: TRBV29-1
size: NA
J: TRBJ1-2
CDR3: CSVGSQRSNYGYTF
DNA: TGCAGCGTTGGATCCCAGAGGTCGAACTATGGCTACACCTTC

D: NA
V: TRBV6-5
size: NA
J: TRBJ2-5
CDR3: CASEDRQETQYF
DNA: TGTGCCAGCGAGGATCGCCAAGAGACCCAGTACTTC

D: NA
V: TRBV12-3/TRBV12-4
size: NA
J: TRBJ1-6
CDR3: CASRPDGNSPLHF
DNA: TGTGCCAGCAGGCCCGACGGTAATTCACCCCTCCACTTT

D: TRBD1
V: TRBV12-3/TRBV12-4
size: NA
J: TRBJ2-7
CDR3: CASSSPGTGSREQYF
DNA: TGTGCCAGCAGTTCCCCCGGGACAGGCTCCCGCGAGCAGTACTTC

D: NA
V: TRBV2
size: NA
J: TRBJ2-1
CDR3: CASFTLSSSYNEQFF
DNA: TGTGCCAGCTTTACATTGTCGAGCTCCTACAATGAGCAGTTCTTC

D: NA
V: TRBV5-1
size: few
J: TRBJ2-5
CDR3: CASSLVGTPGKETQYF
DNA: TGCGCCAGCAGCTTGGTGGGGACCCCGGGAAAAGAGACCCAGTACTTC

D: TRBD2
V: TRBV2
size: few
J: TRBJ2-1
CDR3: CASRGIAGEYNEQFF
DNA: TGTGCCAGCAGAGGAATAGCGGGGGAGTACAATGAGCAGTTCTTC

D: NA
V: TRBV7-2
size: few
J: TRBJ2-2
CDR3: CASTPQIRELFF
DNA: TGTGCCAGCACCCCGCAAATCAGGGAGCTGTTTTTT

D: TRBD1
V: TRBV2
size: few
J: TRBJ2-7
CDR3: CASSKSRQGASYEQYF
DNA: TGTGCCAGCAGTAAGAGTCGACAGGGGGCCTCCTACGAGCAGTACTTC

D: NA
V: TRBV9
size: once
J: TRBJ2-7
CDR3: CASSVAEAAYNEQYF
DNA: TGTGCCAGCAGCGTAGCTGAGGCGGCCTACAATGAGCAGTACTTC

D: NA
V: TRBV25-1
size: few
J: TRBJ1-2
CDR3: CASRGGQLNYGYTF
DNA: TGTGCCAGCAGGGGGGGACAACTAAATTATGGCTACACCTTC

D: TRBD1
V: TRBV6-5
size: NA
J: TRBJ2-7
CDR3: CASSSQGQGPYEQYF
DNA: TGTGCCAGCAGTTCCCAAGGACAGGGGCCCTACGAGCAGTACTTC

D: NA
V: TRBV6-1
size: NA
J: TRBJ2-1
CDR3: CASSEQAPSYNEQFF
DNA: TGTGCCAGCAGCGAACAGGCCCCCTCCTACAATGAGCAGTTCTTC

D: TRBD1
V: TRBV7-2
size: few
J: TRBJ2-7
CDR3: CASSKTGGYEQYF
DNA: TGTGCCAGCAGCAAGACAGGGGGCTACGAGCAGTACTTC

D: NA
V: TRBV11-2
size: NA
J: TRBJ1-1
CDR3: CASSHQGGGNEAFF
DNA: TGTGCCAGCAGCCATCAGGGTGGAGGGAATGAAGCTTTCTTT

D: TRBD1
V: TRBV7-2
size: NA
J: TRBJ1-2
CDR3: CASSPRQGAGGYTF
DNA: TGTGCCAGCAGCCCACGACAGGGGGCTGGTGGCTACACCTTC

D: NA
V: TRBV28
size: few
J: TRBJ1-5
CDR3: CASSLLQDDQPQHF
DNA: TGTGCCAGCAGTTTGTTACAGGACGATCAGCCCCAGCATTTT

D: NA
V: TRBV6-2/TRBV6-3
size: NA
J: TRBJ2-1
CDR3: CASSPYSRGPDGEQFF
DNA: TGTGCCAGCAGTCCCTATTCTCGAGGGCCTGACGGTGAGCAGTTCTTC

D: TRBD2
V: TRBV9
size: NA
J: TRBJ2-5
CDR3: CASSVSGASGGQETQYF
DNA: TGTGCCAGCAGCGTGTCTGGGGCTAGCGGGGGACAAGAGACCCAGTACTTC

D: NA
V: TRBV4-3
size: NA
J: TRBJ1-1
CDR3: CASSQDEGTDTEAFF
DNA: TGCGCCAGCAGCCAAGATGAGGGGACGGACACTGAAGCTTTCTTT

D: NA
V: TRBV24-1
size: many
J: TRBJ2-7
CDR3: CATSDSTGAIHEQYF
DNA: TGTGCCACCAGTGATTCTACGGGGGCCATACACGAGCAGTACTTC

D: TRBD1
V: TRBV24-1
size: medium-sized
J: TRBJ2-1
CDR3: CATSDPRTGDGSYNEQFF
DNA: TGTGCCACCAGTGATCCTCGGACAGGGGACGGTTCCTACAATGAGCAGTTCTTC

D: NA
V: TRBV12-3/TRBV12-4
size: few
J: TRBJ2-5
CDR3: CASSFRRPQETQYF
DNA: TGTGCCAGCAGTTTTCGCAGGCCTCAAGAGACCCAGTACTTC

D: TRBD2
V: TRBV20-1
size: NA
J: TRBJ2-2
CDR3: CSAKAGGSTGELFF
DNA: TGCAGTGCTAAGGCGGGGGGTTCCACCGGGGAGCTGTTTTTT

D: TRBD1
V: TRBV14
size: NA
J: TRBJ1-1
CDR3: CASSQTGEAEAFF
DNA: TGTGCCAGCAGCCAAACAGGGGAGGCTGAAGCTTTCTTT

D: NA
V: TRBV20-1
size: NA
J: TRBJ2-3
CDR3: CSAPQGGYDTQYF
DNA: TGCAGTGCTCCACAGGGGGGGTATGATACGCAGTATTTT

D: TRBD1
V: TRBV5-1
size: NA
J: TRBJ1-2
CDR3: CASSPLQGQGDGNYGYTF
DNA: TGCGCCAGCAGTCCTCTGCAGGGACAGGGGGACGGTAACTATGGCTACACCTTC

D: NA
V: TRBV3-1
size: NA
J: TRBJ1-2
CDR3: CASSQEVSYYGYTF
DNA: TGTGCCAGCAGCCAAGAGGTTTCCTACTATGGCTACACCTTC

D: TRBD1
V: TRBV5-1
size: many
J: TRBJ2-1
CDR3: CASSLRTGYEQFF
DNA: TGCGCCAGCAGCTTGAGGACAGGGTATGAGCAGTTCTTC